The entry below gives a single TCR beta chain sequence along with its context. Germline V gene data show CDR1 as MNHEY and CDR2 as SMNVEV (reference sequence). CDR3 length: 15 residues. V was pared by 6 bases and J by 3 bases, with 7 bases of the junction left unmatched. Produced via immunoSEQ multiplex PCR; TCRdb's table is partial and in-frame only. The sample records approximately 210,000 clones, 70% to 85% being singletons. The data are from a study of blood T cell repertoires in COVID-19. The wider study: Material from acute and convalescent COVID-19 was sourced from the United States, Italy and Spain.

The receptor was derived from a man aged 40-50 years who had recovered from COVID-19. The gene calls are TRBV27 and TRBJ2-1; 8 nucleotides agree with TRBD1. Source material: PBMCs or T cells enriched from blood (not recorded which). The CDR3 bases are TGTGCCAGCAGCCTGGACAGGGACTTCTACAATGAGCAGTTCTTC. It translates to CASSLDRDFYNEQFF.